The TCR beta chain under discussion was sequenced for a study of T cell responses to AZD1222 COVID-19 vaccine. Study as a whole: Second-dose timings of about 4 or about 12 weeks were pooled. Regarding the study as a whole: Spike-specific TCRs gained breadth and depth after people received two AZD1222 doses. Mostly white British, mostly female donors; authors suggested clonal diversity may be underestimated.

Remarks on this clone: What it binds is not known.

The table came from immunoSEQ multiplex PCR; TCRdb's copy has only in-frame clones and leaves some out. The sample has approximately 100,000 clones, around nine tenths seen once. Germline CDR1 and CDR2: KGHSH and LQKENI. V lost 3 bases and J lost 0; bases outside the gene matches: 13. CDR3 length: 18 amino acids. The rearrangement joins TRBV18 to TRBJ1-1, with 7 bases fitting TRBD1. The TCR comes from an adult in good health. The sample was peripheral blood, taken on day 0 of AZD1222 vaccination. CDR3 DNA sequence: TGTGCCAGCTCACCGCCTTCTGGACAGGTAGGAATGAACACTGAAGCTTTCTTT. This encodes CASSPPSGQVGMNTEAFF. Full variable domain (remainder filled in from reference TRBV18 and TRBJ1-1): NAGVMQNPRHLVRRRGQEARLRCSPMKGHSHVYWYRQLPEEGLKFMVYLQKENIIDESGMPKERFSAEFPKEGPSILRIQQVVRGDSAAYFCASSPPSGQVGMNTEAFFGQGTRLTVV.